Shown below are 9 T cell receptor beta chains from a single sample sequenced in a study of blood T cells in healthy people across ages. A J-beta primer mix and a sample-barcoded 5' primer were used in a second PCR of about 7 to 12 cycles. TCRdb itself ran the 5' RACE reads through MiXCR, one entry per CDR3 protein. This table holds 1 million to 1.2 million distinct CDR3 sequences, approximately 38% found once. The sequencing sample was made of blood. Source of these receptors: a man between 18 and 29 years old in good health.

With respect to this clonotype: At one boundary the junction diverges from the germline segment, which might be a read error. The gene calls are TRBV5-1 and TRBJ2-5; tentative D call: TRBD1 (5 bases). The CDR3 is 14 residues long. Germline assignment: CDR1 SGHRS and CDR2 YFSETQ. This CDR3 reads CAGSPRTSQETQYF. The CDR3 nucleotides read TGCGCCGGCAGCCCTAGGACATCCCAAGAGACCCAGTACTTC.

This clonotype was counted between two and nine times. The J gene is TRBJ1-1, the V gene TRBV5-1; 8 nucleotides line up with TRBD1. Germline assignment: CDR1 SGHRS and CDR2 YFSETQ. This CDR3 region has 16 residues. The V and J ends lost 0 bases and 4 bases, in that order; junction bases with no gene match: 8. In DNA, the CDR3 is TGCGCCAGCAGCTTGGGTTCAGGGGGCATGGGCACTGAAGCTTTCTTT. The encoded protein is CASSLGSGGMGTEAFF.

The chain links TRBV20-1 to TRBJ1-1; D is ambiguous. V dropped 4 bases and J dropped 1 base, with 16 bases sitting between them. Germline lookup yields CDR1 DFQATT and CDR2 SNEGSKA (reference sequence). This CDR3 comprises 15 residues. CDR3: CSATGRERGNTEAFF. CDR3 nucleotide sequence: TGCAGTGCTACGGGGAGGGAACGGGGGAACACTGAAGCTTTCTTT.

The chain is built from TRBV28 and TRBJ2-6; 12 positions match TRBD1. V lost 2 bases, J lost 3 bases, and 8 bases stayed unmatched. The CDR3 has 19 residues. Germline CDR1 MDHEN, CDR2 SYDVKM. The CDR3 sequence: CASSLAGTGGAYGANVLTF. The CDR3 DNA reads as TGTGCCAGCAGTTTAGCCGGGACAGGGGGCGCATATGGGGCCAACGTCCTGACTTTC. Using reference TRBV28 and TRBJ2-6 for the parts outside the CDR3, the full variable domain is DVKVTQSSRYLVKRTGEKVFLECVQDMDHENMFWYRQDPGLGLRLIYFSYDVKMKEKGDIPEGYSVSREKKERFSLILESASTNQTSMYLCASSLAGTGGAYGANVLTFGAGSRLTVL.

In DNA form, the CDR3 reads TGTGCCAGCAGCTTAGATTTTCAGGGAAAAAACACAGATACGCAGTATTTT. Its protein is CASSLDFQGKNTDTQYF. The chain employs TRBV11-3 and TRBJ2-3, with a weak D call TRBD1 (5 bases). The ends were cut back, 0 bases at V and 2 bases at J, with 15 bases in the middle. This CDR3 is 17 amino acids long. CDR1 is SGHNT and CDR2 is YENEEA in the germline V gene. The full variable domain, completed using reference TRBV11-3 and TRBJ2-3, is EAGVVQSPRYKIIEKKQPVAFWCNPISGHNTLYWYLQNLGQGPELLIRYENEEAVDDSQLPKDRFSAERLKGVDSTLKIQPAELGDSAVYLCASSLDFQGKNTDTQYFGPGTRLTVL.

In its sample, this clonotype was seen a few times. The chain recombines TRBV7-3 with TRBJ1-2, with a tentative D call TRBD1 (5 bases). V was trimmed by 0 bases and J by 0 bases, leaving 11 bases between them. The CDR3 consists of 16 residues. Per the germline V gene, CDR1 is SGHTA and CDR2 is FQGTGA. CDR3: CASSLTSVTANYGYTF. CDR3 nucleotides: TGTGCCAGCAGCTTAACGTCCGTGACAGCTAACTATGGCTACACCTTC.

The gene calls are TRBV13 and TRBJ1-3; no reliable D call. Looked up from germline, CDR1 is PRHDT and CDR2 is FYEKMQ (reference sequence). V was trimmed by 3 bases and J by 0 bases, leaving 9 bases between them. This CDR3 spans 15 amino acids. CDR3 protein: CASSFTESSGNTIYF. In DNA form, the CDR3 reads TGTGCCAGCAGCTTCACAGAGAGCTCTGGAAACACCATATATTTT.

With respect to this clonotype: The junction does not match germline at one end; this may be a read error. This chain connects TRBV29-1 to TRBJ1-5; 7 bases agree with TRBD1. The germline CDR1 and CDR2 sequences are SQVTM and ANQGSEA. This CDR3 contains 15 residues. The CDR3 DNA reads as TGCAGCGTTTCAACCGGGACAGCATACAATCAGTCCCAGCATTTT. Protein product: CSVSTGTAYNQSQHF. Supplemented by reference TRBV29-1 and TRBJ1-5, the full variable domain reads SAVISQKPSRDICQRGTSLTIQCQVDSQVTMMFWYRQQPGQSLTLIATANQGSEATYESGFVIDKFPISRPNLTFSTLTVSNMSPEDSSIYLCSVSTGTAYNQSQHFGDGTRLSIL.

V usage is TRBV28 and J usage is TRBJ2-2; TRBD1 agrees at 10 bases. CDR3 size: 15 residues. V dropped 5 bases and J dropped 6; count of bases not matched to a gene: 6. The germline V gene encodes CDR1 MDHEN and CDR2 SYDVKM. CDR3 residues: CASSLPGQGPGELFF. The CDR3 DNA reads as TGTGCCAGCAGTCTTCCGGGACAGGGGCCCGGGGAGCTGTTTTTT.